The sample holds a few counts of the clone carrying this TCR beta chain. Its specificity is unknown. These data come from a study of CD4+ T cells in melanoma. The data were produced by immunoSEQ multiplex PCR, yet TCRdb's version contains in-frame clones alone and is incomplete. This sample has about 22,000 clones, with roughly 80% found just once. General observations from the study: Reportedly, melanoma neoantigen-specific CD4+ T cells showed varied differentiation states. CD8+ T cell, macrophage and B cell function reportedly correlated with neoantigen-specific CD4+ T cells.

The CDR3 sequence is 15 residues long. Germline V gene data show CDR1 as LNHNV and CDR2 as YYDKDF (reference sequence). Trimming removed 3 bases from V and 1 base from J, with 12 bases in between. The rearrangement joins TRBV15 to TRBJ1-1; D call uncertain. The origin of this receptor is a human donor with melanoma. The sequenced material came from cells from a culture (not recorded whether cultured in vitro). In DNA form, the CDR3 reads TGTGCCACCAGCAGTACCGGACGGAAGAACACTGAAGCTTTCTTT. It codes for CATSSTGRKNTEAFF.